The clone carrying this T cell receptor beta chain has only a few counts. At one end, the junction sequence differs from germline, possibly due to a read error. The CDR3 contains 12 residues. The V gene's germline CDR1 is LNHNV and CDR2 YYDKDF (reference sequence). The data were obtained in a study of control samples from healthy donors and cancer patients. Libraries were prepared by immunoSEQ multiplex PCR; TCRdb keeps only in-frame clonotypes and omits some of them. In the table there are 80,000 to 100,000 clones, about nine tenths of which are singletons. This receptor was taken from a human donor in good health. The donor label of this sample is uncertain. The chain recombines TRBV15 with TRBJ2-1; D remains ambiguous. Sequenced sample: blood. Here the CDR3 reads CATSRDTPLRIF. The CDR3 DNA reads as TGTGCCACCAGCAGAGATACCCCTCTCAGGATCTTC.